This entry lists 11 T cell receptor beta chains sequenced from one sample in a study of blood T cell repertoires in COVID-19. This table comes from immunoSEQ multiplex PCR, and its TCRdb copy is limited to in-frame clones, with some not included. This sample has about 170,000 clones, with approximately 82% found just once. The sequenced sample was PBMCs or T cells enriched from blood (not recorded which). The receptors shown here come from a woman aged 50 to 65 in a cohort exposed to, infected with or recovered from COVID-19 (not recorded which).

The chain recombines TRBV28 with TRBJ1-6; D is perhaps TRBD1 (5 bases). Germline assignment: CDR1 MDHEN and CDR2 SYDVKM. V gave up 5 bases and J gave up 1 base, with 9 bases separating them. The CDR3 consists of 15 residues. As DNA, the CDR3 is TGTGCCAGCAGTGGGGGGTGGTCCTATAATTCACCCCTCCACTTT. Translating it yields CASSGGWSYNSPLHF.

This clone was seen only a few times. V is TRBV27 and J is TRBJ2-7; D gene uncertain. Germline V gives CDR1 MNHEY, CDR2 SMNVEV (reference sequence). V dropped 6 bases and J dropped 3 bases, with 12 bases sitting between them. This CDR3 comprises 13 residues. CDR3 DNA sequence: TGTGCCAGCAGCCCGGTAAGCTACTACGAGCAGTACTTC. Residues: CASSPVSYYEQYF.

This clone was recorded once. The rearrangement joins TRBV7-2 to TRBJ1-2; possibly TRBD1 for D (6 bases). The V and J ends lost 5 bases and 6 bases respectively, with 16 bases between them. This CDR3 contains 14 residues. CDR1 and CDR2 (germline): SGHTA, FQGNSA. The CDR3 loop is CASSNYQGINGYTF. For the CDR3, the DNA is TGTGCCAGCAGCAACTACCAGGGGATCAATGGCTACACCTTC. The whole variable domain, filled in from reference TRBV7-2 and TRBJ1-2, reads GAGVSQSPSNKVTEKGKDVELRCDPISGHTALYWYRQSLGQGLEFLIYFQGNSAPDKSGLPSDRFSAERTGGSVSTLTIQRTQQEDSAVYLCASSNYQGINGYTFGSGTRLTVV.

The chain recombines TRBV28 with TRBJ2-7; 8 bases match TRBD2. CDR3 size: 15 residues. V dropped 4 bases and J dropped 7; count of bases not matched to a gene: 12. Germline-derived CDR1 and CDR2 are MDHEN and SYDVKM. CDR3 in DNA: TGTGCCAGCAGTTCACAGGCTAGCGGGTCGAAAGAGCAGTACTTC. This gives the protein CASSSQASGSKEQYF.

The chain couples TRBV27 to TRBJ2-7, with 9 bases aligning to TRBD2. Germline CDR1 is MNHEY and CDR2 is SMNVEV (reference sequence). The CDR3 is made up of 15 amino acids. The junction had 4 bases not matched to a gene; V was cut back by 2 bases and J by 2 bases. The CDR3 DNA is TGTGCCAGCAGTTTAGGGCTAGCGGGACCCTACGAGCAGTACTTC. Translating gives CASSLGLAGPYEQYF.

This chain uses TRBV19 with TRBJ2-3; TRBD2 agrees at 8 bases. Germline V CDR1 and CDR2: LNHDA, SQIVND (reference sequence). J was trimmed by 11 bases and V by 6 bases; bases with no gene match: 7. This CDR3 comprises 12 residues. The CDR3 loop reads CASSGIAGLQYF. CDR3 DNA: TGTGCCAGTAGCGGGATAGCGGGACTGCAGTATTTT.

The rearrangement joins TRBV7-9 to TRBJ2-5; D may be TRBD2 (6 bases). CDR1 and CDR2 (germline): SEHNR, FQNEAQ (reference sequence). CDR3 length equals 13 residues. Trimming cost V 1 base and J 10 bases, with 13 bases left between them. CDR3 protein: CASSLGGVGHQYF. The DNA for the CDR3 is TGTGCCAGCAGCTTAGGCGGGGTAGGGCACCAGTACTTC. The complete variable domain, with remaining parts taken from reference TRBV7-9 and TRBJ2-5, reads DTGVSQNPRHKITKRGQNVTFRCDPISEHNRLYWYRQTLGQGPEFLTYFQNEAQLEKSRLLSDRFSAERPKGSFSTLEIQRTEQGDSAMYLCASSLGGVGHQYFGPGTRLLVL.

The chain combines TRBV10-3 with TRBJ1-6; TRBD1 matches 7 bases. V shed 4 bases and J 8 bases; nucleotides not matched to a gene: 17. The germline gives CDR1 ENHRY, CDR2 SYGVKD. The CDR3 sequence is 18 residues long. The CDR3 DNA reads TGTGCCATCAGTGTCCGGGACAGTATTAATTTGGGGGATTCACCCCTCCACTTT. It yields the protein CAISVRDSINLGDSPLHF.

The chain carries TRBV7-9 and TRBJ2-7; 7 bases line up with TRBD1. The CDR3 runs to 15 residues. The junction had 12 bases not matched to a gene; V was cut back by 5 bases and J by 5 bases. CDR1 is SEHNR and CDR2 is FQNEAQ in the germline V gene (reference sequence). The CDR3 reads CASSLRRQGIHEQYF. The CDR3 DNA reads TGTGCCAGCAGCCTTAGGAGACAGGGAATCCACGAGCAGTACTTC.

The rearrangement joins TRBV6-5 to TRBJ1-1; D call uncertain. Germline CDR1 is MNHEY and CDR2 is SVGAGI. The CDR3 runs to 15 residues. Trimming took 7 bases from V and 1 from J, leaving 16 bases between them. The CDR3 coding sequence is TGTGCCAGCAAGATAGCGTTTCGGGAGAACACTGAAGCTTTCTTT. Residues: CASKIAFRENTEAFF.

The chain combines TRBV28 with TRBJ2-7; 8 bases match TRBD2. CDR3 length equals 15 residues. The junction had 8 bases not matched to a gene; V was cut back by 7 bases and J by 0 bases. Germline CDR1 MDHEN, CDR2 SYDVKM. The CDR3 region has the DNA TGTGCCAGCACAGTGGCGGGAGGCCTCTCCTACGAGCAGTACTTC. Its protein product is CASTVAGGLSYEQYF. Filled out from reference TRBV28 and TRBJ2-7, the complete variable domain reads DVKVTQSSRYLVKRTGEKVFLECVQDMDHENMFWYRQDPGLGLRLIYFSYDVKMKEKGDIPEGYSVSREKKERFSLILESASTNQTSMYLCASTVAGGLSYEQYFGPGTRLTVT.